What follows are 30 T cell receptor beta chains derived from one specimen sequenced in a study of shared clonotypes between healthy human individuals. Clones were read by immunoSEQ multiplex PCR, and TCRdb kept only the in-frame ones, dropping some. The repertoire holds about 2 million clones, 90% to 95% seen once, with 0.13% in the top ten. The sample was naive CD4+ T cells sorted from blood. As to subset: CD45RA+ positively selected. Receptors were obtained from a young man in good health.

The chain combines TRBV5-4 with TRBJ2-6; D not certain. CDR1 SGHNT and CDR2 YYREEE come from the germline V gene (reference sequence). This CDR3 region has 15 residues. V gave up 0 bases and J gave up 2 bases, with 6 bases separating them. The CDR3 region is CASSLEGPGANVLTF. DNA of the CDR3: TGTGCCAGCAGCTTGGAAGGGCCTGGGGCCAACGTCCTGACTTTC.

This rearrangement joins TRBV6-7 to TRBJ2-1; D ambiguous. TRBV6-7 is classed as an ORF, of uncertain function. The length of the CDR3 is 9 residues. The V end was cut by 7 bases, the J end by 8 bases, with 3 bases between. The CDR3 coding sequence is TGTGCCAGCACAGATGAGCAGTTCTTC. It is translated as CASTDEQFF.

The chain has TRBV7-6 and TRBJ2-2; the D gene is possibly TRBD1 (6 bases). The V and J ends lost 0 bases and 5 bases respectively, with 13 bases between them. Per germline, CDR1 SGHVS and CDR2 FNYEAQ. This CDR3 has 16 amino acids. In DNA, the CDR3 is TGTGCCAGCAGCTTAGCCGACAGGAAAGTAACCGGGGAGCTGTTTTTT. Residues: CASSLADRKVTGELFF.

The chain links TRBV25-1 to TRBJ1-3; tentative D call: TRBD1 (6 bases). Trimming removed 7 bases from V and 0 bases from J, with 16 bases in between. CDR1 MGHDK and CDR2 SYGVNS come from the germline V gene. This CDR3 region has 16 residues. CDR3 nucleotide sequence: TGTGCCAGCATGACCGGGGGGCCAGTCTCTGGAAACACCATATATTTT. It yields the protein CASMTGGPVSGNTIYF.

Here the CDR3 DNA reads TGTGCCAGCAGCTTGTACAGACTGGGACTAGCGGTCACAGATACGCAGTATTTT. It specifies CASSLYRLGLAVTDTQYF. The gene calls are TRBV5-6 and TRBJ2-3, with 11 bases identical to TRBD2. CDR3 length equals 18 residues. Looked up from germline, CDR1 is SGHDT and CDR2 is YYEEEE. V shed 1 base, J shed 2 bases, and the junction held 9 bases outside the gene matches.

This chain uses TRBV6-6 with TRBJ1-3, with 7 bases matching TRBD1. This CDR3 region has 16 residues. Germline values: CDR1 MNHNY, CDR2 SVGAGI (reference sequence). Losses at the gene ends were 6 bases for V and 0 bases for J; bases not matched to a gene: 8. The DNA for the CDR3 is TGTGCCAGCAGCTCCCCGGACAGGCCCTCTGGAAACACCATATATTTT. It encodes CASSSPDRPSGNTIYF.

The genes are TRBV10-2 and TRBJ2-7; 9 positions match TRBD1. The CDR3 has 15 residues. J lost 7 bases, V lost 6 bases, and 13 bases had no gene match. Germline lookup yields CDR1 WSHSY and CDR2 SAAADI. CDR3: CASRRNRTGAPEQYF. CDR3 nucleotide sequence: TGCGCCAGCAGAAGAAATCGGACAGGGGCCCCTGAGCAGTACTTC.

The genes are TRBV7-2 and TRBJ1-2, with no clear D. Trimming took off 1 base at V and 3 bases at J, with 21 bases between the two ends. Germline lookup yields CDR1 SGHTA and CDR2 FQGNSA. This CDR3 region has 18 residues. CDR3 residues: CASSLEQARRGGYYGYTF. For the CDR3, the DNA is TGTGCCAGCAGCTTAGAGCAGGCCCGTCGTGGAGGATACTATGGCTACACCTTC. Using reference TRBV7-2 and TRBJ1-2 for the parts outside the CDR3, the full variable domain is GAGVSQSPSNKVTEKGKDVELRCDPISGHTALYWYRQSLGQGLEFLIYFQGNSAPDKSGLPSDRFSAERTGGSVSTLTIQRTQQEDSAVYLCASSLEQARRGGYYGYTFGSGTRLTVV.

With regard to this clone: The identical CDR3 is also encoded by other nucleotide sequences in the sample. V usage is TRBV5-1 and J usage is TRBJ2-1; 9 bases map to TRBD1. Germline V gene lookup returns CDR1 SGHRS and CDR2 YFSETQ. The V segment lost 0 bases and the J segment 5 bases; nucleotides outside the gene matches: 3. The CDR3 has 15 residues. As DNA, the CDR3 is TGCGCCAGCAGCTTGGAAGGGACAGGGAACAATGAGCAGTTCTTC. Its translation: CASSLEGTGNNEQFF. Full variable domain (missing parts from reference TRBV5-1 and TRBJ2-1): KAGVTQTPRYLIKTRGQQVTLSCSPISGHRSVSWYQQTPGQGLQFLFEYFSETQRNKGNFPGRFSGRQFSNSRSEMNVSTLELGDSALYLCASSLEGTGNNEQFFGPGTRLTVL.

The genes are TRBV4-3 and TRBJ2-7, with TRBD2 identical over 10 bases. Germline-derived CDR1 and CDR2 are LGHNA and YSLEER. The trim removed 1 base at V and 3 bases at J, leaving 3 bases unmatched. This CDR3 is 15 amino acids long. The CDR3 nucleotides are TGCGCCAGCAGCCAAGGGACTAGCGGTCTCTACGAGCAGTACTTC. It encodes CASSQGTSGLYEQYF.

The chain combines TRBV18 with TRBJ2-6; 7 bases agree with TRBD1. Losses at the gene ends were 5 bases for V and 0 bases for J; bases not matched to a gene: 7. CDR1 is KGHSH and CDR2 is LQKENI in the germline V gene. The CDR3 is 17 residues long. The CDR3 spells CASSVGQESSGANVLTF. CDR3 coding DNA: TGTGCCAGCTCAGTAGGACAGGAGAGCTCTGGGGCCAACGTCCTGACTTTC.

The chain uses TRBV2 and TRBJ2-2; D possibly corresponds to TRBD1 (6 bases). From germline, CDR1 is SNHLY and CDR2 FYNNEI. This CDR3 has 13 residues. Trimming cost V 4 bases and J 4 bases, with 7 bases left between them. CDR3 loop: CASSARGTGELFF. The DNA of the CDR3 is TGTGCCAGCAGTGCCAGGGGCACCGGGGAGCTGTTTTTT.

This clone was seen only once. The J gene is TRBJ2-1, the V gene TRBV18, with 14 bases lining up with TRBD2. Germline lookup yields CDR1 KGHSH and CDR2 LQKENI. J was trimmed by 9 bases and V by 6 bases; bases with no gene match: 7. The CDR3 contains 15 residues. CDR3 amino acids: CASSPGLAGASEQFF. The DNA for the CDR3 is TGTGCCAGCTCCCCGGGACTAGCGGGGGCAAGTGAGCAGTTCTTC. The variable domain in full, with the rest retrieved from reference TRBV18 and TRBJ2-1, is NAGVMQNPRHLVRRRGQEARLRCSPMKGHSHVYWYRQLPEEGLKFMVYLQKENIIDESGMPKERFSAEFPKEGPSILRIQQVVRGDSAAYFCASSPGLAGASEQFFGPGTRLTVL.

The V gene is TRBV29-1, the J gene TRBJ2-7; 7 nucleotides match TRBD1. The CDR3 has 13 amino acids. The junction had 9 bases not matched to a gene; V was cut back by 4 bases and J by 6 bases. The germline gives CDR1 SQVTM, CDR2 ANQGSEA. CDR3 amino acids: CSVGRQGPLEQYF. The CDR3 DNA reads TGCAGCGTTGGTCGACAGGGCCCCCTCGAGCAGTACTTC.

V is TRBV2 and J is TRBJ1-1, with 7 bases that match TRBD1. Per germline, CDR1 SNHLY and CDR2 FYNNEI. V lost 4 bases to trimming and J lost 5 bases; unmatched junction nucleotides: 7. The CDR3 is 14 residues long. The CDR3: CASSVDRVGTEAFF. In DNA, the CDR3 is TGTGCCAGCAGTGTTGACAGGGTGGGGACTGAAGCTTTCTTT.

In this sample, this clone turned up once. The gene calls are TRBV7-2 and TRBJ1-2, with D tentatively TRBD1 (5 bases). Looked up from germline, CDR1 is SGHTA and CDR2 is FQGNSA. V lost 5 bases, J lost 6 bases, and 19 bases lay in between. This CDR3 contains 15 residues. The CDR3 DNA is TGTGCCAGCAGCCCCCAGGGAGGGGAAGGTAATGGCTACACCTTC. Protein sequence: CASSPQGGEGNGYTF.

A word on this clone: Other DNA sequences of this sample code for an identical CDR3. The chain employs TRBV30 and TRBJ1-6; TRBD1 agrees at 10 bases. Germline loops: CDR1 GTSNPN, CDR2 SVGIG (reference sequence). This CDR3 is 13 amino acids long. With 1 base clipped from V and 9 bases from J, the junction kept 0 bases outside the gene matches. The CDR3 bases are TGTGCCTGGAGTGGACAGGGGGCTTCACCCCTCCACTTT. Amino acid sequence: CAWSGQGASPLHF.

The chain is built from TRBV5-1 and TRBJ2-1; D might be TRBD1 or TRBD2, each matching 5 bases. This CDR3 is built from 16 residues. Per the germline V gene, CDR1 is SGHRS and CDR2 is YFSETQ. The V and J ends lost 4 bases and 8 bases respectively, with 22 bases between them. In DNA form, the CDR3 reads TGCGCCAGCAGCCCCCGGGGAGTCGACTGGGGCGATGAGCAGTTCTTC. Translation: CASSPRGVDWGDEQFF.

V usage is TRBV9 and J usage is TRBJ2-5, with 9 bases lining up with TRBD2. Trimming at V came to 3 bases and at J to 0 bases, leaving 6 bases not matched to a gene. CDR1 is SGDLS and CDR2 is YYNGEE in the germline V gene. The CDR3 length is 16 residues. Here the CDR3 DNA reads TGTGCCAGCAGCGCCGTAGCGGGGGCGCACCAAGAGACCCAGTACTTC. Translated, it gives CASSAVAGAHQETQYF.

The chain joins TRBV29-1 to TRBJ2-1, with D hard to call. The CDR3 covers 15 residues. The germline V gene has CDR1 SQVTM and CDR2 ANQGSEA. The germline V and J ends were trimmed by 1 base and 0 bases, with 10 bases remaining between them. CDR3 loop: CSVEGYRGSYNEQFF. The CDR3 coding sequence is TGCAGCGTTGAAGGTTACCGCGGCTCCTACAATGAGCAGTTCTTC.

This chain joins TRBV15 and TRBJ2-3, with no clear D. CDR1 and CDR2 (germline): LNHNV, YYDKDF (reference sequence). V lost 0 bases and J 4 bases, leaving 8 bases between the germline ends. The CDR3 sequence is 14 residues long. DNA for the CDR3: TGTGCCACCAGCAGAGATCGAGGTTCAGATACGCAGTATTTT. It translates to CATSRDRGSDTQYF. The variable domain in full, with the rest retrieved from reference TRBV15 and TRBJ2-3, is DAMVIQNPRYQVTQFGKPVTLSCSQTLNHNVMYWYQQKSSQAPKLLFHYYDKDFNNEADTPDNFQSRRPNTSFCFLDIRSPGLGDTAMYLCATSRDRGSDTQYFGPGTRLTVL.

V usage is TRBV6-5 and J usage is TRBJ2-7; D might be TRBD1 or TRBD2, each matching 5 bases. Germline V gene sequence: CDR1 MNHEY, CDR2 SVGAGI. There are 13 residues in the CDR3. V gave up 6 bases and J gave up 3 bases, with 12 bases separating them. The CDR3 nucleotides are TGTGCCAGCAGCCGAGGGGCCCACTACGAGCAGTACTTC. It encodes CASSRGAHYEQYF.

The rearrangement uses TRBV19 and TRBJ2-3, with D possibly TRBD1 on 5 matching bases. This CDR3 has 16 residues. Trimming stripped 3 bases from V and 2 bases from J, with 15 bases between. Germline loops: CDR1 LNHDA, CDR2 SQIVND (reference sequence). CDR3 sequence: CASSIRADRSTDTQYF. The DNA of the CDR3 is TGTGCCAGTAGTATTCGAGCAGACAGATCCACAGATACGCAGTATTTT.

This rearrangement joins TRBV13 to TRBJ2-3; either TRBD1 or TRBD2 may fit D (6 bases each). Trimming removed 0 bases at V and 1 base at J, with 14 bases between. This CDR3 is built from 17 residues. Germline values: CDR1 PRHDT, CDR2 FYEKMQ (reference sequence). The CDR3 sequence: CASSLGGNREGTDTQYF. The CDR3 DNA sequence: TGTGCCAGCAGCTTAGGTGGTAACAGGGAGGGCACAGATACGCAGTATTTT.

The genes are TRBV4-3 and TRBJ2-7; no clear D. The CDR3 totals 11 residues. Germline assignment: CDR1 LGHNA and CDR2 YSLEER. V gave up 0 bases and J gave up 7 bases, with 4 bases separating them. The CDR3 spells CASSQDREQYF. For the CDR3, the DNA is TGCGCCAGCAGCCAAGATAGAGAGCAGTACTTC.

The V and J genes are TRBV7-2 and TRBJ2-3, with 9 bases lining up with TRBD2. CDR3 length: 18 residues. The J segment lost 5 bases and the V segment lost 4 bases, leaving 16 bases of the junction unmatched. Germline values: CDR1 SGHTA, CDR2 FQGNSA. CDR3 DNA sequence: TGTGCCAGCAGCTGGCACCTTAGCGGGAGAGTTGAGAGAGATACGCAGTATTTT. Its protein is CASSWHLSGRVERDTQYF.

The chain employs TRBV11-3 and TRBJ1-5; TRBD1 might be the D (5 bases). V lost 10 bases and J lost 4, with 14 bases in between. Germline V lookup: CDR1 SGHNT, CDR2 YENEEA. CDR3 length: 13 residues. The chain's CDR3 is CANKHGGNQPQHF. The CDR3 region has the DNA TGTGCCAATAAACACGGGGGGAATCAGCCCCAGCATTTT.

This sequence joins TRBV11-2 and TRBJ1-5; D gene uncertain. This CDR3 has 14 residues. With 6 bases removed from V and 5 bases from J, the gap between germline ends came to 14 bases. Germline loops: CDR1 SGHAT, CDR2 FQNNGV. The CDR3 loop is CASSFDPGDQPQHF. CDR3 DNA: TGTGCCAGCAGTTTCGACCCCGGAGATCAGCCCCAGCATTTT.

The CDR3 is CASSLDGVGELFF. The CDR3 DNA sequence: TGTGCCAGCAGCTTAGATGGGGTAGGGGAGCTGTTTTTT. The chain couples TRBV7-2 to TRBJ2-2, with unresolved D. The CDR3 is 13 residues long. Germline V gene lookup returns CDR1 SGHTA and CDR2 FQGNSA. The V and J ends lost 1 base and 8 bases respectively, with 8 bases between them.

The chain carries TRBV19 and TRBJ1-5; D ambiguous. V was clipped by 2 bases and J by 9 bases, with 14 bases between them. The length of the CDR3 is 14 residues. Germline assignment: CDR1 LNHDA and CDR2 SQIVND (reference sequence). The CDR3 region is CASSINRELRPQHF. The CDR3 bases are TGTGCCAGTAGTATAAACAGAGAATTACGGCCCCAGCATTTT. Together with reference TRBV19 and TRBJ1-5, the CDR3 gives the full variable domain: DGGITQSPKYLFRKEGQNVTLSCEQNLNHDAMYWYRQDPGQGLRLIYYSQIVNDFQKGDIAEGYSVSREKKESFPLTVTSAQKNPTAFYLCASSINRELRPQHFGDGTRLSIL.